The 5 T cell receptor beta chains reported below all come from one sample, sequenced in a study of T cells expressing NK-cell markers. TCRdb re-called the 5' RACE reads and gives one entry per CDR3 protein, without DNA. The sample table sets out about 390,000 distinct CDR3 sequences. The sequencing sample was made of blood T cells: a sorted CD56 or NKG2C T cell subset, CD4+ or CD8+ T cells, or bulk PBMC T cells (not recorded which). These receptors originate from a woman aged 50 to 60 in good health.

The chain carries TRBV5-1 and TRBJ1-2. This CDR3 region has 14 residues. Germline-derived CDR1 and CDR2 are SGHRS and YFSETQ. The CDR3 loop is CASSIGTPGDGYTF.

The rearrangement links TRBV20-1 to TRBJ2-3. There are 13 residues in the CDR3. Germline loops: CDR1 DFQATT, CDR2 SNEGSKA (reference sequence). CDR3 region: CSGSLVYTDTQYF.

The rearrangement uses TRBV10-1 and TRBJ2-7. Germline CDR1 reads WNHNN; CDR2 reads SYGVQD (reference sequence). The CDR3 has 13 residues. CDR3 protein: CASSPTSVYEQYF.

The chain uses TRBV5-1 and TRBJ2-5; TCRdb designates TRBD2, a call that cannot be tested without DNA. Germline V CDR1 and CDR2: SGHRS, YFSETQ. The CDR3 runs 15 residues. This CDR3 is CASSRLLAAQETQYF. Drawing the rest from reference TRBV5-1 and TRBJ2-5, the complete variable domain is KAGVTQTPRYLIKTRGQQVTLSCSPISGHRSVSWYQQTPGQGLQFLFEYFSETQRNKGNFPGRFSGRQFSNSRSEMNVSTLELGDSALYLCASSRLLAAQETQYFGPGTRLLVL.

This chain links TRBV7-8 with TRBJ1-2. The germline gives CDR1 SGHVS, CDR2 FQNEAQ. CDR3 size: 18 residues. The CDR3 sequence is CASSSGGSLVIANYGYTF.